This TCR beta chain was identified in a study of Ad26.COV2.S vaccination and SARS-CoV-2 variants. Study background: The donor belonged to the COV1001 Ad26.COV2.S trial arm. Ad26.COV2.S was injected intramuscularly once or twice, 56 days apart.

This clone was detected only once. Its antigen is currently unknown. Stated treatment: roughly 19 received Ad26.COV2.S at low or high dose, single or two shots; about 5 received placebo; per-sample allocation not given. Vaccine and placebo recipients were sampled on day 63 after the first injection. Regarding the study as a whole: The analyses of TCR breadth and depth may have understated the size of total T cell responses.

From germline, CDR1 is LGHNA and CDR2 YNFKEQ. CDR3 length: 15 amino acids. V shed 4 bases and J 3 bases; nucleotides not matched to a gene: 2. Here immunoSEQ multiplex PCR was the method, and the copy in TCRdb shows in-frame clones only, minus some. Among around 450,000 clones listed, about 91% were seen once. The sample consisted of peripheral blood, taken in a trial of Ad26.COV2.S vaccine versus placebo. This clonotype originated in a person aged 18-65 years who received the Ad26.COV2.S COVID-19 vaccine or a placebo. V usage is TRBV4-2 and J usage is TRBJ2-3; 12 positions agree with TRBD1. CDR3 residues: CASSRDRGRTDTQYF. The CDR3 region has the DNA TGTGCCAGCAGCCGGGACAGGGGGCGTACAGATACGCAGTATTTT.